Presented here are 10 T cell receptor beta chains from one specimen sequenced in a study of blood T cells in healthy people across ages. The use of a sample-barcoded 5' primer and a J-beta primer mix characterized a second PCR of roughly 7 to 11 cycles. TCRdb processed the 5' RACE reads anew with MiXCR; each CDR3 protein has one entry. The sample lists roughly 930,000 distinct CDR3 sequences; about 48% were seen once. The sequencing sample was made of blood. Receptors originate from a man aged 25-40 years in good health.

A few counts support this clonotype. The chain combines TRBV9 with TRBJ2-3; D perhaps matches TRBD2 (7 bases). V was pared by 4 bases and J by 4 bases, with 16 bases between. The germline V gene encodes CDR1 SGDLS and CDR2 YYNGEE. The CDR3 has 15 residues. Written as DNA, the CDR3 is TGTGCCAGCAGCCCCTTTGGGGGGGGCGCAGATACGCAGTATTTT. Protein sequence: CASSPFGGGADTQYF.

This clonotype was seen a few times. The chain has TRBV7-9 and TRBJ2-4; D uncertain. Germline CDR1 SEHNR, CDR2 FQNEAQ (reference sequence). V was shortened by 5 bases and J by 6 bases, with 11 bases between the two germline ends. The CDR3 loop spans 13 amino acids. DNA for the CDR3: TGTGCCAGCAGCCCCGTGGGGTCAAACATTCAGTACTTC. It specifies CASSPVGSNIQYF.

The gene calls are TRBV12-3 or TRBV12-4 and TRBJ2-7, with 8 bases fitting TRBD1. Trimming removed 6 bases from V and 3 bases from J; junction bases left unmatched: 4. The CDR3 is made up of 13 amino acids. The CDR3 coding sequence is TGTGCCAGCAGGCCAACAGGGGGCTACGAGCAGTACTTC. Translated: CASRPTGGYEQYF.

This sequence joins TRBV5-1 and TRBJ2-7; no clear D. Deletions cut 3 bases from V and 5 bases from J, with 6 bases between. The CDR3 loop spans 11 amino acids. Germline V gene sequence: CDR1 SGHRS, CDR2 YFSETQ. The CDR3 nucleotides read TGCGCCAGCAGCTCTGCAGACGAGCAGTACTTC. Protein sequence: CASSSADEQYF.

This chain links TRBV7-9 with TRBJ2-3; D is ambiguous. CDR1 SEHNR and CDR2 FQNEAQ come from the germline V gene (reference sequence). Trimming took off 0 bases at V and 0 bases at J, with 13 bases between the two ends. The CDR3 is made up of 17 amino acids. CDR3 protein: CASSLADPGRSTDTQYF. The CDR3 region has the DNA TGTGCCAGCAGCTTAGCGGATCCGGGCCGAAGCACAGATACGCAGTATTTT.

The chain links TRBV27 to TRBJ2-5, with D possibly matching TRBD1 (6 bases). The germline V gene encodes CDR1 MNHEY and CDR2 SMNVEV (reference sequence). This CDR3 contains 13 residues. The ends were cut back, 6 bases at V and 5 bases at J, with 13 bases in the middle. This chain's CDR3 is CASRALGAETQYF. For the CDR3, the DNA is TGTGCCAGCAGGGCCTTGGGGGCGGAGACCCAGTACTTC.

The gene calls are TRBV4-3 and TRBJ2-1; 7 bases are a match to TRBD2. Germline V gives CDR1 LGHNA, CDR2 YSLEER. V dropped 1 base and J dropped 3; count of bases not matched to a gene: 3. The CDR3 has 15 residues. CDR3 protein: CASSQAASGYNEQFF. CDR3 bases: TGCGCCAGCAGCCAAGCGGCTAGCGGCTACAATGAGCAGTTCTTC.

The gene calls are TRBV7-9 and TRBJ2-7; TRBD1 aligns across 8 bases. Germline CDR1 is SEHNR and CDR2 is FQNEAQ (reference sequence). The ends lost 0 bases at V and 5 bases at J; junction bases unmatched: 6. The CDR3 has 15 residues. This CDR3 reads CASSLAKDRGDEQYF. For the CDR3, the DNA is TGTGCCAGCAGCTTAGCGAAAGACAGGGGCGACGAGCAGTACTTC.

The genes are TRBV29-1 and TRBJ1-1; TRBD1 aligns across 9 bases. CDR1 is SQVTM and CDR2 is ANQGSEA in the germline V gene. The CDR3 covers 12 residues. V was pared by 5 bases and J by 11 bases, with 9 bases of the junction left unmatched. Here the CDR3 reads CSVSYGQGRAFF. The CDR3, as DNA: TGCAGCGTTTCTTACGGACAGGGGCGGGCTTTCTTT.

The chain recombines TRBV5-1 with TRBJ2-5; 9 bases are shared with TRBD1. V shed 4 bases, J shed 3 bases, and the junction held 4 bases outside the gene matches. The germline CDR1 and CDR2 sequences are SGHRS and YFSETQ. CDR3 length: 14 residues. CDR3 DNA sequence: TGCGCCAGCAGCCCACAGGGGGCCGAAGAGACCCAGTACTTC. Translation: CASSPQGAEETQYF.